This T cell receptor beta chain derives from a study of blood T cells in healthy people across ages. For this clonotype: A junction boundary mismatches the germline segment, possibly from a read error.

Primed by a sample-barcoded 5' primer and a J-beta primer mix, a second PCR proceeded for about 7 to 12 cycles. Per sample, CDR3-containing paired-end reads numbered at least 2.5 million. A single record per CDR3 protein comes from TCRdb applying MiXCR to the 5' RACE reads. The sample yields around 1.7 million distinct CDR3 sequences, 28% seen once. The germline CDR1 and CDR2 sequences are LGHDT and YNNKEL (reference sequence). This CDR3 has 12 amino acids. The V call is TRBV3-1, the J call TRBJ2-7; a possible D gene is TRBD1 (5 bases). This receptor was identified in a woman aged 30 to 39 in good health. Sequenced input: blood. The CDR3 bases are TGTGCCAGCAGCCAAGGGGGCTACGATCAGTACTTC. Translation gives CASSQGGYDQYF.